Below are 14 T cell receptor beta chains sequenced from a single sample in a study of blood T cell repertoires in COVID-19. Profiling relied on immunoSEQ multiplex PCR, and the TCRdb table lists in-frame clones only, not all of them. The table shows more than 25,000 clones, with approximately 84% occurring only once. Sample: peripheral blood. The receptor source for this set is a man at least 80 years old with active COVID-19.

CDR3 in amino acids: CASSASSGGYNEQFF. The CDR3 DNA reads as TGTGCCAGCAGCGCATCTAGCGGGGGGTACAATGAGCAGTTCTTC. The rearrangement links TRBV5-5 to TRBJ2-1, with 11 bases identical to TRBD2. The CDR3 is 15 residues long. In germline, CDR1 is SGHKS, CDR2 YYEKEE (reference sequence). Unmatched junction bases numbered 4, after V lost 4 bases and J lost 4 bases.

This clone appeared once. The chain carries TRBV19 and TRBJ2-2, with a weak D call TRBD1 (5 bases). The length of the CDR3 is 15 residues. Germline CDR1 reads LNHDA; CDR2 reads SQIVND (reference sequence). Trimming pared 7 bases from V and 0 bases from J, leaving 12 bases between. CDR3 protein: CASTSDSANTGELFF. The CDR3 DNA reads TGTGCCAGTACCTCCGACAGCGCGAACACCGGGGAGCTGTTTTTT.

V is TRBV5-1 and J is TRBJ2-1, with 9 bases that match TRBD1. Trimming cost V 4 bases and J 4 bases; bases outside gene matches: 9. The CDR3 spans 16 residues. Germline V gives CDR1 SGHRS, CDR2 YFSETQ. The CDR3 DNA follows: TGCGCCAGCAGCCCAAGGGCCGGGACAGGGTACAATGAGCAGTTCTTC. It codes for CASSPRAGTGYNEQFF.

The gene calls are TRBV6-5 and TRBJ1-4; possibly TRBD1 for D (6 bases). Germline CDR1 and CDR2: MNHEY and SVGAGI. This CDR3 is built from 14 residues. V lost 5 bases and J 8 bases, leaving 15 bases between the germline ends. The CDR3 loop is CASSRTGLQEKLFF. CDR3 nucleotides: TGTGCCAGCAGTCGAACAGGGCTTCAGGAAAAACTGTTTTTT.

This clone showed up just once. This chain connects TRBV18 to TRBJ2-6; 7 positions match TRBD1. The V gene end was trimmed by 5 bases and the J gene end by 0 bases; junction bases not matched to a gene: 7. Germline V CDR1 and CDR2: KGHSH, LQKENI. CDR3 length equals 17 residues. The CDR3 here is CASSSGQANSGANVLTF. The CDR3 DNA reads as TGTGCCAGCTCATCCGGACAGGCTAACTCTGGGGCCAACGTCCTGACTTTC.

The genes are TRBV3-1 (or the pseudogene TRBV3-2) and TRBJ2-1; D might be TRBD2 (6 bases). V was pared by 4 bases and J by 9 bases, with 16 bases between. The CDR3 totals 14 residues. The V gene's germline CDR1 is LGHDT and CDR2 YNNKEL (reference sequence). The CDR3 DNA sequence: TGTGCCAGCAGCCCCGGGGGTTTCGTAGGTGAGCAGTTCTTC. Translated, it gives CASSPGGFVGEQFF.

The genes are TRBV3-1 (or the pseudogene TRBV3-2) and TRBJ1-5, with 7 bases identical to TRBD1. The CDR3 contains 16 residues. Losses at the gene ends were 0 bases for V and 6 bases for J; bases not matched to a gene: 8. Germline assignment: CDR1 LGHDT and CDR2 YNNKEL (reference sequence). CDR3 coding DNA: TGTGCCAGCAGCCAAGAGGCAGGGGGATCAGGTCAGCCCCAGCATTTT. Protein product: CASSQEAGGSGQPQHF.

The chain combines TRBV6-5 with TRBJ2-7, with 8 bases fitting TRBD2. Trimming cost V 0 bases and J 3 bases; bases outside gene matches: 4. The CDR3 length is 15 residues. Germline V gene sequence: CDR1 MNHEY, CDR2 SVGAGI. CDR3 bases: TGTGCCAGCAGTTACTCGCTAGCGGGCCTCTACGAGCAGTACTTC. It translates to CASSYSLAGLYEQYF.

In nucleotides, the CDR3 is TGTGCCAGCAGCTTGGAAGGGGGCCTGGATAATTCACCCCTCCACTTT. Translated: CASSLEGGLDNSPLHF. This rearrangement joins TRBV7-6 to TRBJ1-6; 7 bases are shared with TRBD1. The germline gives CDR1 SGHVS, CDR2 FNYEAQ. Trimming cost V 3 bases and J 5 bases; bases outside gene matches: 7. The CDR3 length is 16 residues.

This clone occurred once. The chain carries TRBV2 and TRBJ1-5; no clear D gene. Trimming pared 4 bases from V and 1 base from J, leaving 14 bases between. This CDR3 region has 16 residues. Germline CDR1 is SNHLY and CDR2 is FYNNEI. CDR3 amino acids: CASSGITLWSNQPQHF. The CDR3 DNA sequence: TGTGCCAGCAGTGGTATCACCCTATGGAGCAATCAGCCCCAGCATTTT. Combining the CDR3 with reference TRBV2 and TRBJ1-5 gives the whole variable domain EPEVTQTPSHQVTQMGQEVILRCVPISNHLYFYWYRQILGQKVEFLVSFYNNEISEKSEIFDDQFSVERPDGSNFTLKIRSTKLEDSAMYFCASSGITLWSNQPQHFGDGTRLSIL.

This sequence joins TRBV7-3 and TRBJ1-6; possibly TRBD1 for D (5 bases). Between the trimmed V and J ends, which lost 5 bases and 10 bases, there was a span of 21 bases. CDR3 length equals 16 residues. Germline V gene lookup returns CDR1 SGHTA and CDR2 FQGTGA. The CDR3, as DNA: TGTGCCAGCAGCCCGACACAGGTCCGAGCCGGGTCACCCCTCCACTTT. Residues: CASSPTQVRAGSPLHF.

This clone was counted only a few times. The V call is TRBV5-1, the J call TRBJ2-3, with 8 bases aligning to TRBD2. Germline values: CDR1 SGHRS, CDR2 YFSETQ. There are 15 residues in the CDR3. V lost 5 bases, J lost 2 bases, and 7 bases stayed unmatched. The DNA of the CDR3 is TGCGCCAGCAGAAGGGCGGGGGGCGACACAGATACGCAGTATTTT. Its translation: CASRRAGGDTDTQYF.

CDR3 nucleotide sequence: TGTGCCAGCAGCCCGCAGTCTCAGGGTAAAGACTACACCTTC. This codes for CASSPQSQGKDYTF. V is TRBV5-4 and J is TRBJ1-2; D might be TRBD1 (5 bases). CDR1 is SGHNT, CDR2 YYREEE, per germline (reference sequence). The length of the CDR3 is 14 residues. Trimming stripped 4 bases from V and 10 bases from J, with 20 bases between.

V is TRBV9 and J is TRBJ2-5, with no clear D. CDR3 size: 13 residues. CDR1 SGDLS and CDR2 YYNGEE come from the germline V gene. V was clipped by 1 base and J by 3 bases, with 7 bases between them. The chain's CDR3 is CASSVSLKETQYF. For the CDR3, the DNA is TGTGCCAGCAGCGTATCCCTAAAAGAGACCCAGTACTTC.